The present entry profiles one TCR beta chain with its context. V lost 5 bases and J lost 4; bases outside the gene matches: 7. CDR1 is SEHNR and CDR2 is FQNEAQ in the germline V gene (reference sequence). The CDR3 length is 16 residues. The data belong to a study of blood T cell repertoires in COVID-19. As originally analysed: The authors estimated nucleated cell counts from reference gene primer amplification. Some clones are missing from TCRdb's copy, which holds only in-frame ones; the method was immunoSEQ multiplex PCR. The V and J calls and clone size are taken from that table; D and trimming were inferred from the DNA. The profile covers about 50,000 clones, with 60% to 80% appearing a single time and about 6.1% taken by the ten largest.

This chain links TRBV7-9 with TRBJ2-5; 13 bases fit TRBD2. This TCR was recovered from a woman aged 50 to 65 with acute COVID-19. Sequenced: PBMCs or T cells enriched from blood (not recorded which). The CDR3 coding sequence is TGTGCCAGCAGCGAACTAGCGGGGGGGCAGGGAGAGACCCAGTACTTC. It encodes CASSELAGGQGETQYF.